These T cell receptor beta chains were read from a single sample in a study of cytomegalovirus exposure and HLA in healthy donors. Clones were read by immunoSEQ multiplex PCR, and TCRdb kept only the in-frame ones, dropping some. The sample yields approximately 79,000 clones, roughly 80% seen once. The sequenced sample consisted of PBMCs. Receptor source: a woman between 40 and 50 years old in good health and CMV-seropositive. The CDR3 runs from the conserved cysteine through the conserved F or W. Each record gives: J gene, V gene, D gene, CDR3 protein. A D gene is named only where the DNA matches it firmly.

J gene: TRBJ1-2
V gene: TRBV6-5
D gene: TRBD1
CDR3 protein: CASYLAGDRGGGYTF

J gene: TRBJ2-7
V gene: TRBV28
D gene: TRBD2
CDR3 protein: CASSLTPGLAGSYEQYF

J gene: TRBJ2-7
V gene: TRBV10-3
D gene: TRBD2
CDR3 protein: CAISERLAGHSYEQYF

J gene: TRBJ1-1
V gene: TRBV4-1
D gene: .
CDR3 protein: CASSQKGISGRNTEAFF

J gene: TRBJ1-4
V gene: TRBV28
D gene: .
CDR3 protein: CASSPPGGVNEKLFF

J gene: TRBJ1-2
V gene: TRBV29-1
D gene: TRBD1
CDR3 protein: CSVDRGASNYGYTF

J gene: TRBJ2-7
V gene: TRBV6-1
D gene: TRBD2
CDR3 protein: CASRLAGVWYF

J gene: TRBJ1-5
V gene: TRBV28
D gene: .
CDR3 protein: CALGREDQPQHF

J gene: TRBJ1-5
V gene: TRBV6-1
D gene: .
CDR3 protein: CASSQGWQPQHF

J gene: TRBJ1-4
V gene: TRBV2
D gene: .
CDR3 protein: CASSGRSNEKLFF